The entry that follows covers one TCR beta chain sequence. Germline-derived CDR1 and CDR2 are MNHEY and SVGAGI. The CDR3 sequence is 13 residues long. Between the trimmed V and J ends, which lost 5 bases and 3 bases, there was a span of 10 bases. Original analysis: Reference gene primer amplification yielded estimated nucleated cell counts. Sequencing used immunoSEQ multiplex PCR; TCRdb keeps in-frame clones, though not all of them. That table is the source of V, J and clone size, and D and trimming were worked out from the DNA. Of 95,000 to 100,000 clones listed, 84% are singletons. The sample belongs to a study of blood T cell repertoires in COVID-19. The wider study: COVID-19 samples from acute and convalescent phases originated in the United States, Italy and Spain. T cells, B-cell-depleted T cells, or PBMCs supplied cDNA or gDNA.

This receptor was taken from a human donor in a cohort sampled during active COVID-19. Source material: peripheral blood. The chain carries TRBV6-5 and TRBJ1-1, with a tentative D call TRBD1 (6 bases). The CDR3 nucleotides are TGTGCCAGCAGTCCCAGGGGATACACTGAAGCTTTCTTT. Translated: CASSPRGYTEAFF.